Following are 24 T cell receptor beta chains from one sample sequenced in a study of read filtering for tumor transcriptome and immune sequencing. Molecular barcoded adaptors covering alpha/delta and beta/gamma chains were used on approximately 440 ng RNA. TCRdb independently ran MiXCR on the reads; one entry per CDR3 protein. The top ten clones hold less than 15% of a sample with 50,000 or so distinct CDR3 sequences, about an eighth of them seen once. The sample comprised a population of CD138-negative cells sorted from bone marrow. The receptors were sampled from a donor at least 40 years old with multiple myeloma.

To note about this clonotype: This may be a read error, as it is one base from a much larger clone. The V and J genes are TRBV10-3 and TRBJ2-1; 7 bases align to TRBD2. CDR3 size: 12 residues. The ends lost 2 bases at V and 12 bases at J; junction bases unmatched: 4. Germline CDR1 reads ENHRY; CDR2 reads SYGVKD. The CDR3 region is CAISEGGEGQFF. In DNA form, the CDR3 reads TGTGCCATCAGTGAGGGGGGGGAAGGGCAGTTCTTC.

The sample holds many counts of this clonotype. The genes are TRBV11-2 and TRBJ1-2; D perhaps matches TRBD1 (5 bases). CDR1 is SGHAT and CDR2 is FQNNGV in the germline V gene. V was pared by 3 bases and J by 4 bases, with 12 bases between. The CDR3 totals 14 residues. DNA of the CDR3: TGTGCCAGCAGCTTTCCGGGGGTACTCTATGGCTACACCTTC. It encodes CASSFPGVLYGYTF.

This clonotype was seen many times. The chain carries TRBV5-5 and TRBJ2-7, with no clear D. V was clipped by 0 bases and J by 4 bases, with 14 bases between them. This CDR3 has 15 amino acids. The V gene's germline CDR1 is SGHKS and CDR2 YYEKEE (reference sequence). CDR3 sequence: CASSLAFSRIYEQYF. The CDR3 DNA follows: TGTGCCAGCAGCTTGGCCTTCTCAAGAATATACGAGCAGTACTTC.

A word on this clonotype: Germline and junction disagree at one end, which may indicate a read error. This chain connects TRBV6-1 to TRBJ2-3; 7 nucleotides match TRBD2. Germline V gene data show CDR1 as MNHNS and CDR2 as SASEGT. The CDR3 extends over 14 amino acids. In nucleotides, the CDR3 is TGTGCCAGCGGTGAAGCGGGGTTCACAGATACGCAGTACTTT. It encodes CASGEAGFTDTQYF.

This clonotype has at least ten counts. This rearrangement joins TRBV6-1 to TRBJ2-7; D is unclear. CDR1 MNHNS and CDR2 SASEGT come from the germline V gene. The CDR3 covers 12 residues. V was trimmed by 4 bases and J by 3 bases, leaving 7 bases between them. The CDR3 reads CASSGFLYEQYF. The CDR3 DNA sequence: TGTGCCAGCAGTGGGTTCCTCTACGAGCAGTACTTC.

A remark on this clonotype: Compared with germline, one end of the junction differs, possibly owing to a read error. The chain combines TRBV6-2 or TRBV6-3 with TRBJ2-5; tentative D call: TRBD2 (5 bases). Germline V lookup: CDR1 MNHEY, CDR2 SVGEGT. This CDR3 contains 18 residues. CDR3 sequence reads: CAGSYRRSANGLQETQYF. DNA for the CDR3: TGTGCCGGCAGTTACCGCCGATCCGCAAACGGACTTCAAGAGACCCAGTACTTC.

This clonotype was picked up many times. The rearrangement links TRBV18 to TRBJ2-7; a possible D gene is TRBD2 (5 bases). The CDR3 is made up of 15 amino acids. Trimming pared 0 bases from V and 6 bases from J, leaving 15 bases between. Per germline, CDR1 KGHSH and CDR2 LQKENI. CDR3 sequence reads: CASSPPSRGSGEQYF. The CDR3 nucleotides read TGTGCCAGCTCACCACCTTCTAGAGGGTCTGGCGAGCAGTACTTC.

This clonotype was seen ten or more times. CDR3: CASSLEGLAYEQYF. Here the CDR3 DNA reads TGTGCCAGCAGCTTGGAAGGACTAGCCTACGAGCAGTACTTC. The rearrangement links TRBV7-9 to TRBJ2-7; 7 nucleotides align to TRBD2. Germline CDR1 is SEHNR and CDR2 is FQNEAQ (reference sequence). Trimming removed 3 bases from V and 2 bases from J; junction bases left unmatched: 4. The CDR3 extends over 14 amino acids.

This clonotype has a handful of counts. Lacking the conserved final phenylalanine or tryptophan, this CDR3 likely reflects a read error. The CDR3 sequence is CASSWALTDTQYL. The CDR3 DNA reads TGTGCCAGCAGTTGGGCCCTCACAGATACGCAGTATCTT. This chain uses TRBV12-3 or TRBV12-4 with TRBJ2-3; D is uncertain. The V gene lost 4 bases and the J gene lost 2 bases, with 7 bases spanning the gap. The CDR3 has 13 amino acids.

Judged by abundance, this clonotype is medium-sized. The chain employs TRBV12-3 or TRBV12-4 and TRBJ2-1; TRBD2 might be the D (5 bases). Trimming removed 3 bases at V and 4 bases at J, with 16 bases between. The CDR3 spans 16 residues. CDR3 protein: CASSLREPSPYNEQFF. CDR3 nucleotide sequence: TGTGCCAGCAGTTTGAGGGAACCCTCTCCTTACAATGAGCAGTTCTTC.

A note on this clonotype: One end of the junction is discordant with germline, which a read error may explain. The genes are TRBV5-5 and TRBJ2-6; D is undetermined. The CDR3 runs to 13 residues. CDR1 is SGHKS, CDR2 YYEKEE, per germline (reference sequence). The DNA of the CDR3 is TGTGCCAGCTTACTCTCTAGGGCCAACGTCCTGACCTTC. The encoded protein is CASLLSRANVLTF.

This clonotype was picked up many times. The CDR3 loop is CASSLLGETQYF. In DNA form, the CDR3 reads TGTGCCAGCAGTTTGCTAGGAGAGACCCAGTACTTC. V is TRBV27 and J is TRBJ2-5; D gene ambiguous. This CDR3 is 12 amino acids long. With 3 bases removed from V and 4 bases from J, the gap between germline ends came to 6 bases. Germline V gene sequence: CDR1 MNHEY, CDR2 SMNVEV (reference sequence).

Regarding this clonotype: One end of the junction is discordant with germline, which a read error may explain. This rearrangement joins TRBV7-8 to TRBJ2-1; 12 nucleotides align to TRBD1. In germline, CDR1 is SGHVS, CDR2 FQNEAQ. This CDR3 comprises 18 residues. This chain's CDR3 is CAGSFDRMGQGAGNEQFF. CDR3 nucleotide sequence: TGTGCCGGCAGCTTTGACCGAATGGGACAGGGGGCTGGCAATGAGCAGTTCTTC.

This clonotype is labeled as medium-sized. This chain links TRBV20-1 with TRBJ2-1; 12 bases are a match to TRBD2. CDR1 and CDR2 from the germline V gene are DFQATT and SNEGSKA (reference sequence). The CDR3 is made up of 15 amino acids. V was clipped by 5 bases and J by 10 bases; unmatched bases: 12. In nucleotides, the CDR3 is TGCAGTGCTGGTATCCCGGGACTAGCGGGTGAAGAGCAGTTCTTC. Protein sequence: CSAGIPGLAGEEQFF.

This clonotype was observed at least ten times. V usage is TRBV7-9 and J usage is TRBJ2-2; D may correspond to TRBD1 or TRBD2 (5 bases each). Deletions cut 5 bases from V and 11 bases from J, with 18 bases between. The CDR3 runs 14 residues. Germline CDR1 and CDR2: SEHNR and FQNEAQ (reference sequence). The CDR3 region is CASSPARGARELFF. Here the CDR3 DNA reads TGTGCCAGCAGCCCGGCCCGAGGGGCTCGCGAGCTGTTTTTT.

This clonotype has at least ten counts. The chain is built from TRBV6-5 and TRBJ1-4; D is undetermined. Per the germline V gene, CDR1 is MNHEY and CDR2 is SVGAGI. The CDR3 covers 14 residues. V shed 4 bases and J shed 5 bases, with 11 bases lying between them. CDR3 DNA: TGTGCCAGCAGTTCGACCCACTCAAATGAAAAACTGTTTTTT. Protein product: CASSSTHSNEKLFF.

This clonotype was seen a few times. This sequence may be a read error, since a much larger clone differs from it by one base. The chain joins TRBV25-1 to TRBJ2-6, with 8 bases that match TRBD2. The CDR3 has 14 amino acids. Germline CDR1 MGHDK, CDR2 SYGVNS. This chain's CDR3 is CASSASGGANVMTF. Written as DNA, the CDR3 is TGTGCCAGCAGTGCCTCGGGAGGGGCCAACGTCATGACTTTC.

This clonotype was seen repeatedly, ten times or more. The gene calls are TRBV7-9 and TRBJ2-5, with D perhaps TRBD1 (6 bases). The CDR3 is 16 amino acids. From germline, CDR1 is SEHNR and CDR2 FQNEAQ (reference sequence). V lost 1 base, J lost 2 bases, and 14 bases lay in between. The CDR3 here is CASSLVWDIRQETQYF. As DNA, the CDR3 is TGTGCCAGCAGCTTAGTCTGGGACATCCGACAAGAGACCCAGTACTTC.

As regards this clonotype: This may come from a read error, since a much larger clone is one base off. V is TRBV27 and J is TRBJ1-5; the D is unclear. Germline CDR1 reads MNHEY; CDR2 reads SMNVEV (reference sequence). The CDR3 runs 13 residues. The CDR3 reads CVSSPSRNQPQHF. The DNA for the CDR3 is TGTGTCAGCAGTCCCTCCAGGAATCAGCCCCAGCATTTT.

The sample holds many counts of this clonotype. One end of the junction varies from germline; a read error may be responsible. The J gene is TRBJ2-1, the V gene TRBV4-1; 10 bases fit TRBD2. The CDR3 runs 16 residues. In germline, CDR1 is MGHRA, CDR2 YSYEKL. The CDR3 sequence: CASSQGPASGGNEQFF. The DNA of the CDR3 is TGCGCCAGCAGTCAAGGTCCAGCTAGCGGGGGCAATGAGCAGTTCTTC.

This clonotype was seen repeatedly, ten times or more. The chain uses TRBV10-3 and TRBJ2-6, with TRBD2 matching over 8 bases. The CDR3 is 15 residues long. The V segment lost 7 bases and the J segment 4 bases; nucleotides outside the gene matches: 6. The germline V gene encodes CDR1 ENHRY and CDR2 SYGVKD. The CDR3 region is CAITWTSPGANVLTF. Written as DNA, the CDR3 is TGTGCCATCACATGGACTAGCCCCGGGGCCAACGTCCTGACTTTC.

This clonotype was detected many times. V is TRBV7-2 and J is TRBJ2-2; the D is unclear. V gave up 2 bases and J gave up 3 bases, with 10 bases separating them. The germline V gene has CDR1 SGHTA and CDR2 FQGNSA. The CDR3 length is 15 residues. DNA for the CDR3: TGTGCCAGCAGCTTAACGACGGTCTACACCGGGGAGCTGTTTTTT. Translated, it gives CASSLTTVYTGELFF. The full variable domain, in which reference TRBV7-2 and TRBJ2-2 provide the parts outside the CDR3, is GAGVSQSPSNKVTEKGKDVELRCDPISGHTALYWYRQSLGQGLEFLIYFQGNSAPDKSGLPSDRFSAERTGGSVSTLTIQRTQQEDSAVYLCASSLTTVYTGELFFGEGSRLTVL.

The sample holds many counts of this clonotype. The J gene is TRBJ2-2, the V gene TRBV29-1; a possible D gene is TRBD2 (5 bases). This CDR3 has 14 amino acids. Trimming removed 5 bases at V and 3 bases at J, with 13 bases between. Per the germline V gene, CDR1 is SQVTM and CDR2 is ANQGSEA. CDR3 protein: CSVREGDHTGELFF. The CDR3 DNA reads as TGCAGCGTTCGAGAGGGAGATCACACCGGGGAGCTGTTTTTT.

Concerning this clonotype: This may arise from a read error, as a much more abundant clone is one base away. The CDR3 loop is CSAKRQGAGIAFF. CDR3 nucleotide sequence: TGCAGTGCAAAGAGACAGGGGGCGGGAATAGCTTTCTTT. V is TRBV20-1 and J is TRBJ1-1, with TRBD1 identical over 10 bases. Germline V CDR1 and CDR2: DFQATT, SNEGSKA (reference sequence). This CDR3 has 13 amino acids. Unmatched junction bases numbered 11, after V lost 6 bases and J lost 10 bases.